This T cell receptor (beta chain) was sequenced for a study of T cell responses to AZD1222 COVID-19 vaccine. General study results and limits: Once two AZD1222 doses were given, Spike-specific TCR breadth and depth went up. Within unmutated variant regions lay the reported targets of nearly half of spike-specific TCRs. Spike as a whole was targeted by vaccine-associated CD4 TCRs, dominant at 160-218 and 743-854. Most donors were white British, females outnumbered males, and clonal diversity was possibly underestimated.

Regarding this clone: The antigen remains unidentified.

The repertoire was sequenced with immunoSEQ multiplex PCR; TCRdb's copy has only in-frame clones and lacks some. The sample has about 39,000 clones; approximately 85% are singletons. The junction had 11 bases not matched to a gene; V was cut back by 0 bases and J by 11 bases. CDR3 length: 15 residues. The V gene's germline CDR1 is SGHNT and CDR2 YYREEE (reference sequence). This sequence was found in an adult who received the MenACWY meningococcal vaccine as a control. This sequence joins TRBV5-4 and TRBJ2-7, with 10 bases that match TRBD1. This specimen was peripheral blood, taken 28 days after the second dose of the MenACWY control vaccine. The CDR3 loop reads CASSLAGQGTGVEYF. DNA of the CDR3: TGTGCCAGCAGCTTGGCCGGGCAGGGGACAGGGGTCGAGTACTTC.